These 26 T cell receptor beta chains were all obtained from the same sample, sequenced in a study of blood T cell repertoires in COVID-19. The protocol was immunoSEQ multiplex PCR, while the TCRdb copy is restricted to in-frame clones and leaves out a portion. The sample contains about 60,000 clones, around 87% of which appear only once. The specimen sequenced was peripheral blood. These TCRs come from a human donor with acute or convalescent COVID-19. The donor label of this sample is uncertain.

The chain is built from TRBV15 and TRBJ2-2; 7 positions agree with TRBD1. Germline CDR1 is LNHNV and CDR2 is YYDKDF (reference sequence). The CDR3 is 17 residues long. V was pared by 1 base and J by 0 bases, with 5 bases of the junction left unmatched. In nucleotides, the CDR3 is TGTGCCACCAGCAGAGCTAGACAGGGACCGAACACCGGGGAGCTGTTTTTT. The encoded protein is CATSRARQGPNTGELFF.

The chain uses TRBV5-4 and TRBJ2-7; 11 nucleotides line up with TRBD2. Trimming at V came to 0 bases and at J to 7 bases, leaving 6 bases not matched to a gene. Germline lookup yields CDR1 SGHNT and CDR2 YYREEE (reference sequence). CDR3 length equals 15 residues. The CDR3 sequence: CASSLELAGVGEQYF. The CDR3 DNA reads as TGTGCCAGCAGCTTGGAACTAGCGGGAGTAGGAGAGCAGTACTTC.

V is TRBV6-5 and J is TRBJ2-1, with TRBD1 identical over 8 bases. The CDR3 loop spans 13 amino acids. Germline loops: CDR1 MNHEY, CDR2 SVGAGI. Unmatched junction bases numbered 4, after V lost 6 bases and J lost 6 bases. This CDR3 is CASRRTGRNEQFF. CDR3 nucleotide sequence: TGTGCCAGCAGAAGGACAGGGCGCAATGAGCAGTTCTTC.

This clone has just a few counts. The chain recombines TRBV7-9 with TRBJ2-1, with a possible D match to TRBD2 (6 bases). V was cut by 1 base and J by 3 bases, with 13 bases left in between. This CDR3 region has 16 residues. Germline values: CDR1 SEHNR, CDR2 FQNEAQ (reference sequence). Here the CDR3 DNA reads TGTGCCAGCAGCTTAGACCGGACTACTAACTACAATGAGCAGTTCTTC. Encoded protein: CASSLDRTTNYNEQFF.

This chain joins TRBV5-1 and TRBJ1-4, with D perhaps matching TRBD1 (5 bases). Germline V gene lookup returns CDR1 SGHRS and CDR2 YFSETQ. The CDR3 spans 13 residues. Trimming pared 4 bases from V and 10 bases from J, leaving 14 bases between. The CDR3 loop is CASSRTTDVKLFF. CDR3 DNA: TGCGCCAGCAGCCGGACAACCGACGTAAAACTGTTTTTT.

The chain recombines TRBV7-9 with TRBJ2-5; TRBD2 might be the D (6 bases). Germline V CDR1 and CDR2: SEHNR, FQNEAQ (reference sequence). The CDR3 spans 14 residues. V was clipped by 1 base and J by 4 bases, with 10 bases between them. The CDR3 nucleotides read TGTGCCAGCAGCTTAGGGGGGGTCATAGAGACCCAGTACTTC. This encodes CASSLGGVIETQYF.

This sequence joins TRBV19 and TRBJ2-3; 8 bases are shared with TRBD1. The germline gives CDR1 LNHDA, CDR2 SQIVND (reference sequence). This CDR3 comprises 16 residues. Trimming took 3 bases from V and 0 from J; bases not matched to a gene: 5. For the CDR3, the DNA is TGTGCCAGTAGTATCTCCAGGACAGGGAGCACAGATACGCAGTATTTT. Its protein product is CASSISRTGSTDTQYF.

The chain joins TRBV27 to TRBJ2-7; D not certain. CDR1 is MNHEY and CDR2 is SMNVEV in the germline V gene (reference sequence). This CDR3 has 13 residues. Trimming cost V 3 bases and J 3 bases, with 9 bases left between them. CDR3 in DNA: TGTGCCAGCAGTTTGCTGTCGAGCTACGAGCAGTACTTC. It codes for CASSLLSSYEQYF.

This clone was detected only a few times. The genes are TRBV4-1 and TRBJ1-2; D ambiguous. This CDR3 has 13 amino acids. V was trimmed by 1 base and J by 4 bases, leaving 7 bases between them. Germline V lookup: CDR1 MGHRA, CDR2 YSYEKL. The DNA of the CDR3 is TGCGCCAGCAGCCAAGTCGGGGTCTATGGCTACACCTTC. This codes for CASSQVGVYGYTF.

A note on this clone: The sample carries other DNA sequences with the same CDR3. The chain joins TRBV19 to TRBJ1-6; weak D call: TRBD1 (5 bases). Per germline, CDR1 LNHDA and CDR2 SQIVND (reference sequence). This CDR3 region has 14 residues. V was clipped by 1 base and J by 7 bases, with 8 bases between them. The CDR3 reads CASSIGQNNSPLHF. CDR3 sequence (DNA): TGTGCCAGTAGTATAGGACAGAACAATTCACCCCTCCACTTT.

The chain joins TRBV7-9 to TRBJ2-2; 10 bases map to TRBD1. The CDR3 totals 20 residues. V was clipped by 5 bases and J by 2 bases; unmatched bases: 17. Germline V lookup: CDR1 SEHNR, CDR2 FQNEAQ (reference sequence). CDR3 bases: TGTGCCAGCAGCAAACAACGACTCTCGGACAGGGGGAGAAACACCGGGGAGCTGTTTTTT. Protein sequence: CASSKQRLSDRGRNTGELFF. Combining the CDR3 with reference TRBV7-9 and TRBJ2-2 gives the whole variable domain DTGVSQNPRHKITKRGQNVTFRCDPISEHNRLYWYRQTLGQGPEFLTYFQNEAQLEKSRLLSDRFSAERPKGSFSTLEIQRTEQGDSAMYLCASSKQRLSDRGRNTGELFFGEGSRLTVL.

The chain carries TRBV5-1 and TRBJ2-7; 8 nucleotides line up with TRBD2. With 0 bases clipped from V and 4 bases from J, the junction kept 6 bases outside the gene matches. This CDR3 contains 15 residues. Per germline, CDR1 SGHRS and CDR2 YFSETQ. DNA of the CDR3: TGCGCCAGCAGCTTGGCCGGGAGCGGGAGTTACGAGCAGTACTTC. Encoded protein: CASSLAGSGSYEQYF.

This chain uses TRBV5-4 with TRBJ1-6; 7 nucleotides align to TRBD1. The V and J ends lost 3 bases and 2 bases, in that order; junction bases with no gene match: 2. There are 15 residues in the CDR3. Germline V CDR1 and CDR2: SGHNT, YYREEE (reference sequence). The CDR3 loop is CASSSDRAYNSPLHF. The CDR3 nucleotides are TGTGCCAGCAGCTCCGACAGGGCCTATAATTCACCCCTCCACTTT.

The chain employs TRBV28 and TRBJ2-3, with 9 bases matching TRBD1. This CDR3 comprises 15 residues. From germline, CDR1 is MDHEN and CDR2 SYDVKM. After removal of 5 bases from V and 5 bases from J, the junction contained 8 bases not matched to a gene. The CDR3 sequence: CASSGSGQGIDTQYF. As DNA, the CDR3 is TGTGCCAGCAGTGGAAGTGGACAGGGGATAGATACGCAGTATTTT. Full variable domain (rest looked up from reference TRBV28 and TRBJ2-3): DVKVTQSSRYLVKRTGEKVFLECVQDMDHENMFWYRQDPGLGLRLIYFSYDVKMKEKGDIPEGYSVSREKKERFSLILESASTNQTSMYLCASSGSGQGIDTQYFGPGTRLTVL.

This clone appeared a single time. The V gene is TRBV28, the J gene TRBJ2-5; 7 bases align to TRBD1. The length of the CDR3 is 14 residues. The V and J ends lost 5 bases and 2 bases, in that order; junction bases with no gene match: 5. Germline loops: CDR1 MDHEN, CDR2 SYDVKM. The CDR3 DNA follows: TGTGCCAGCAGTCTATTGACAGGGCAAGAGACCCAGTACTTC. As protein: CASSLLTGQETQYF.

This clone was seen just once. This chain's CDR3 is CASSLGGQRSEKLFF. The CDR3 DNA reads TGTGCCAGCAGCTTAGGTGGACAAAGATCCGAAAAACTGTTTTTT. The genes are TRBV7-8 and TRBJ1-4; D is possibly TRBD1 (5 bases). Germline V lookup: CDR1 SGHVS, CDR2 FQNEAQ. CDR3 size: 15 residues. V was shortened by 1 base and J by 8 bases, with 14 bases between the two germline ends.

The gene calls are TRBV6-5 and TRBJ2-7; 9 bases align to TRBD1. This CDR3 region has 15 residues. V shed 6 bases, J shed 4 bases, and the junction held 10 bases outside the gene matches. Germline V gives CDR1 MNHEY, CDR2 SVGAGI. CDR3 protein: CASSKSGTGTYEQYV. CDR3 nucleotides: TGTGCCAGCAGCAAATCCGGGACAGGGACATACGAGCAGTACGTC.

V is TRBV28 and J is TRBJ1-2; D remains ambiguous. The CDR3 is 11 amino acids. The germline CDR1 and CDR2 sequences are MDHEN and SYDVKM. Trimming removed 7 bases from V and 7 bases from J, with 10 bases in between. The CDR3 spells CASTQNRGYTF. CDR3 in DNA: TGTGCCAGCACCCAGAATCGTGGCTACACCTTC.

This chain connects TRBV5-6 to TRBJ2-1; 8 positions agree with TRBD1. The CDR3 loop spans 14 amino acids. Germline V lookup: CDR1 SGHDT, CDR2 YYEEEE. With 4 bases clipped from V and 3 bases from J, the junction kept 3 bases outside the gene matches. DNA of the CDR3: TGTGCCAGCAGCGGACAGGGATACTACAATGAGCAGTTCTTC. The encoded protein is CASSGQGYYNEQFF.

Here the CDR3 reads CSASAAGPGTGELFF. CDR3 sequence (DNA): TGCAGTGCTAGTGCGGCAGGCCCTGGCACCGGGGAGCTGTTTTTT. The chain couples TRBV20-1 to TRBJ2-2; no definite D call. Trimming took off 3 bases at V and 4 bases at J, with 15 bases between the two ends. Germline loops: CDR1 DFQATT, CDR2 SNEGSKA (reference sequence). CDR3 length: 15 residues.

This chain connects TRBV6-5 to TRBJ2-7; TRBD1 aligns across 9 bases. Germline V gene lookup returns CDR1 MNHEY and CDR2 SVGAGI. The CDR3 is made up of 12 amino acids. The ends lost 6 bases at V and 4 bases at J; junction bases unmatched: 1. The CDR3 sequence is CASSGQGYEQYV. CDR3 DNA sequence: TGTGCCAGCAGCGGACAGGGGTACGAGCAGTACGTC.

J is TRBJ2-7 and V is TRBV28; 8 positions match TRBD2. Germline V gives CDR1 MDHEN, CDR2 SYDVKM. The ends lost 3 bases at V and 2 bases at J; junction bases unmatched: 27. This CDR3 is built from 22 residues. In DNA, the CDR3 is TGTGCCAGCAGTTTTCCGGCGGGCGGGGGGAAGATCCCGACGGGACTTGCCTACGAGCAGTACTTC. It codes for CASSFPAGGGKIPTGLAYEQYF.

J is TRBJ2-2 and V is TRBV25-1; 11 positions agree with TRBD1. The CDR3 runs 17 residues. With 8 bases clipped from V and 4 bases from J, the junction kept 12 bases outside the gene matches. CDR1 and CDR2 (germline): MGHDK, SYGVNS. CDR3 sequence (DNA): TGTGCCAGCGGACCTAGGACAGGGGGCCTCGGCACCGGGGAGCTGTTTTTT. Amino acid sequence: CASGPRTGGLGTGELFF.

The rearrangement uses TRBV2 and TRBJ2-3, with D tentatively TRBD1 (5 bases). Germline loops: CDR1 SNHLY, CDR2 FYNNEI. The CDR3 sequence is 14 residues long. The ends were cut back, 8 bases at V and 2 bases at J, with 14 bases in the middle. DNA for the CDR3: TGTGCCAGCCGTAGGAGACAGAACACAGATACGCAGTATTTT. Encoded protein: CASRRRQNTDTQYF. The variable domain in full, with the rest retrieved from reference TRBV2 and TRBJ2-3, is EPEVTQTPSHQVTQMGQEVILRCVPISNHLYFYWYRQILGQKVEFLVSFYNNEISEKSEIFDDQFSVERPDGSNFTLKIRSTKLEDSAMYFCASRRRQNTDTQYFGPGTRLTVL.

This clone has more than one count but fewer than ten. This chain links TRBV3-1 (or the pseudogene TRBV3-2) with TRBJ1-2, with no clear D. The germline V and J ends were trimmed by 4 bases and 2 bases, with 14 bases remaining between them. Germline CDR1 is LGHDT and CDR2 is YNNKEL (reference sequence). The CDR3 is 15 residues long. CDR3 protein: CASSPPVRLNYGYTF. The CDR3 nucleotides are TGTGCCAGCAGCCCTCCAGTGAGACTCAACTATGGCTACACCTTC.

This chain links TRBV12-3 or TRBV12-4 with TRBJ2-1; D may be TRBD2 (6 bases). The CDR3 spans 12 residues. Trimming stripped 5 bases from V and 15 bases from J, with 17 bases between. The CDR3 region has the DNA TGTGCCAGCAGTACCAATGGAGGGATTTGGTTCTTC. Encoded protein: CASSTNGGIWFF.